This is a list of T cell receptor beta chains from one sample in a study of cytomegalovirus exposure and HLA in healthy donors. Method: immunoSEQ multiplex PCR; TCRdb's copy keeps in-frame clones and lacks some. The table shows some 200,000 clones, with around four fifths occurring only once. Material for sequencing was PBMCs. These receptors were collected from a man aged 50 to 59 in good health and CMV-seronegative. CDR3s include the opening cysteine and the closing phenylalanine or tryptophan. Each record gives: D gene, V gene, clone size, CDR3 length, J gene, CDR3 protein, CDR3 DNA. D genes are given only for firm matches. Where a row states a size, it is once, few, many or the class of an expanded clone; other rows omit it.

TRBD1	TRBV29-1	-	11	TRBJ2-7	CSAGQGHEQYF	TGCAGCGCTGGACAGGGACACGAGCAGTACTTC
TRBD1	TRBV7-9	few	15	TRBJ1-1	CASSRATGVRTEAFF	TGTGCCAGCAGCCGAGCTACAGGGGTTAGAACTGAAGCTTTCTTT
TRBD1	TRBV5-1	-	14	TRBJ2-3	CASTKGQDTDTQYF	TGCGCCAGCACCAAGGGACAGGACACAGATACGCAGTATTTT
TRBD2	TRBV9	-	19	TRBJ2-2	CASSVDASGRSRGTGELFF	TGTGCCAGCAGCGTAGATGCTAGCGGGAGGTCGCGAGGCACCGGGGAGCTGTTTTTT
TRBD2	TRBV5-1	-	21	TRBJ2-3	CASSVETSGRKNLDSTDTQYF	TGCGCCAGCAGCGTGGAAACTAGCGGGAGGAAGAATCTCGATAGCACAGATACGCAGTATTTT
TRBD1	TRBV5-1	few	17	TRBJ2-1	CASSLMGQGTLYNEQFF	TGCGCCAGCAGCTTGATGGGACAGGGGACCCTCTACAATGAGCAGTTCTTC
TRBD1	TRBV5-4	-	14	TRBJ2-1	CASSPPDRANEQFF	TGTGCCAGCAGCCCACCGGACAGGGCCAATGAGCAGTTCTTC
-	TRBV7-3	once	13	TRBJ2-1	CASSLTASNEQFF	TGTGCCAGCAGCTTAACAGCTAGCAATGAGCAGTTCTTC
TRBD2	TRBV6-6	-	14	TRBJ2-3	CASSSTGGWNTQYF	TGTGCCAGCAGTTCGACGGGAGGTTGGAATACGCAGTATTTT
TRBD2	TRBV5-4	-	16	TRBJ2-5	CASSFKRETTLETQYF	TGTGCCAGCAGCTTCAAGCGGGAGACAACCCTAGAGACCCAGTACTTC
TRBD2	TRBV5-1	-	14	TRBJ2-7	CASSLASGTYEQYF	TGCGCCAGCAGCCTGGCTAGCGGCACCTACGAGCAGTACTTC
-	TRBV15	few	13	TRBJ1-1	CATSRDMRVEAFF	TGTGCCACCAGCAGAGATATGCGCGTTGAAGCTTTCTTT
-	TRBV9	-	16	TRBJ2-7	CASSVGPGTSSYEQYF	TGTGCCAGCAGCGTAGGCCCAGGGACAAGCTCCTACGAGCAGTACTTC
TRBD1	TRBV28	-	15	TRBJ1-2	CASITPGQNSAGYTF	TGTGCCAGCATTACCCCGGGACAGAATTCGGCCGGCTACACCTTC
-	TRBV28	once	12	TRBJ2-1	CASGVVSGRQFF	TGTGCCAGCGGGGTCGTATCCGGGAGACAGTTCTTC
TRBD1	TRBV28	-	15	TRBJ2-7	CASSSPGQTTYEQYF	TGTGCCAGCAGTTCTCCGGGACAGACTACCTACGAGCAGTACTTC
TRBD2	TRBV9	-	15	TRBJ2-5	CASSVYLAGAEIQYF	TGTGCCAGCAGCGTCTATTTAGCGGGAGCGGAGATCCAGTACTTC
TRBD1	TRBV2	-	14	TRBJ2-1	CASNGQVSYNEQFF	TGTGCCAGCAATGGACAGGTCTCCTACAATGAGCAGTTCTTC
-	TRBV6-5	-	13	TRBJ2-5	CASSSGERETQYF	TGTGCCAGCAGTTCGGGAGAAAGGGAGACCCAGTACTTC
-	TRBV6-6	-	15	TRBJ2-5	CASSRTFDRTETQYF	TGTGCCAGCAGTCGGACCTTTGACAGGACAGAGACCCAGTACTTC
-	TRBV27	-	16	TRBJ1-6	CASGRGGEIYNSPLHF	TGTGCCAGCGGACGGGGTGGGGAAATATATAATTCACCCCTCCACTTT
-	TRBV6-4	few	16	TRBJ2-7	CASSEHPQSPSYEQYF	TGTGCCAGCAGTGAACACCCCCAATCACCCTCCTACGAGCAGTACTTC
TRBD1	TRBV30	-	13	TRBJ2-5	CAWSADRAETQYF	TGTGCCTGGAGTGCGGACAGGGCGGAGACCCAGTACTTC
-	TRBV28	-	15	TRBJ1-5	CASRLPQGINQPQHF	TGTGCCAGCAGGCTCCCACAGGGTATCAATCAGCCCCAGCATTTT
-	TRBV11-2	-	11	TRBJ1-2	CASSFRGGYTF	TGTGCCAGCAGCTTCCGGGGGGGCTACACCTTC
TRBD1	TRBV28	-	15	TRBJ2-7	CASSTRDRGSYEQYF	TGTGCCAGCAGTACCCGGGACAGGGGTTCCTACGAGCAGTACTTC
-	TRBV2	-	13	TRBJ2-1	CASIKAENNEQFF	TGTGCCAGCATAAAGGCGGAAAACAATGAGCAGTTCTTC
TRBD2	TRBV27	-	17	TRBJ2-1	CASSLALLAGVANEQFF	TGTGCCAGCAGCCTAGCCCTCCTAGCGGGAGTAGCCAATGAGCAGTTCTTC
-	TRBV5-5	-	15	TRBJ2-7	CASSSSADSSYEQYF	TGTGCCAGCAGTTCCTCTGCGGACAGCTCCTACGAGCAGTACTTC